The 27 T cell receptor beta chains below were found in one sample sequenced in a study of shared clonotypes between healthy human individuals. The protocol was immunoSEQ multiplex PCR, while the TCRdb copy is restricted to in-frame clones and leaves out a portion. The sample has 600,000 to 700,000 clones; around four fifths are singletons. The sample taken for sequencing was memory CD4+ T cells sorted from blood. Sample subset: CD45RA-negative fraction. Receptors originate from a woman in her twenties or thirties in good health.

The chain combines TRBV4-2 with TRBJ1-1; weak D call: TRBD1 (6 bases). The CDR3 contains 16 residues. The V gene lost 4 bases and the J gene lost 4 bases, with 19 bases spanning the gap. Germline V CDR1 and CDR2: LGHNA, YNFKEQ. CDR3 sequence reads: CASSRVTGGFGTEAFF. Written as DNA, the CDR3 is TGTGCCAGCAGCCGAGTGACAGGAGGGTTCGGCACTGAAGCTTTCTTT.

The rearrangement joins TRBV6-1 to TRBJ2-1, with D perhaps given as TRBD1 or TRBD2 (5 bases each). In germline, CDR1 is MNHNS, CDR2 SASEGT. V was cut by 7 bases and J by 6 bases, with 7 bases left in between. This CDR3 contains 11 residues. CDR3 nucleotides: TGTGCCAGCACAGGGACCAATGAGCAGTTCTTC. It encodes CASTGTNEQFF.

This chain connects TRBV28 to TRBJ2-7; 9 bases fit TRBD2. Germline CDR1 MDHEN, CDR2 SYDVKM. The CDR3 is 15 residues long. J was trimmed by 2 bases and V by 6 bases; bases with no gene match: 8. The DNA of the CDR3 is TGTGCCAGCAGCGGCGCGGGAGGGCCCACCTACGAGCAGTACTTC. The encoded protein is CASSGAGGPTYEQYF.

This chain joins TRBV7-9 and TRBJ1-5; D possibly corresponds to TRBD1 (5 bases). The CDR3 covers 16 residues. Trimming pared 1 base from V and 2 bases from J, leaving 12 bases between. Germline CDR1 SEHNR, CDR2 FQNEAQ (reference sequence). The CDR3 bases are TGTGCCAGCAGCTTAGTCGGGGCCTCGGGCAATCAGCCCCAGCATTTT. Amino acid sequence: CASSLVGASGNQPQHF.

The chain links TRBV20-1 to TRBJ1-1; D is undetermined. The V end was cut by 5 bases, the J end by 1 base, with 5 bases between. The germline gives CDR1 DFQATT, CDR2 SNEGSKA (reference sequence). The CDR3 extends over 11 amino acids. The CDR3 protein is CSAEGNTEAFF. The CDR3, as DNA: TGCAGTGCTGAGGGGAACACTGAAGCTTTCTTT.

This clone was observed a single time. The chain combines TRBV6-6 with TRBJ1-5; 9 bases agree with TRBD1. The CDR3 sequence is 14 residues long. V trimming: 10 bases; J trimming: 5 bases; junction bases outside the gene matches: 9. Germline V gives CDR1 MNHNY, CDR2 SVGAGI (reference sequence). The CDR3 region has the DNA TGTGCCACCTTCCGCGGGACAGGGCATCAGCCCCAGCATTTT. Protein sequence: CATFRGTGHQPQHF.

The chain joins TRBV19 to TRBJ2-7; no definite D call. The V end was cut by 5 bases, the J end by 2 bases, with 13 bases between. The CDR3 length is 14 residues. Germline V gene lookup returns CDR1 LNHDA and CDR2 SQIVND (reference sequence). The CDR3 DNA reads as TGTGCCAGTAGTCTGGGCGACCTGACCTACGAGCAGTACTTC. Translating gives CASSLGDLTYEQYF.

The chain employs TRBV27 and TRBJ2-5, with unresolved D. The CDR3 runs 15 residues. CDR1 MNHEY and CDR2 SMNVEV come from the germline V gene (reference sequence). Trimming left V 0 bases short and J 0 bases short, with 8 bases between. The CDR3 nucleotides are TGTGCCAGCAGTTTATCCAGGCAGCACCAAGAGACCCAGTACTTC. Its protein product is CASSLSRQHQETQYF.

The chain joins TRBV28 to TRBJ2-5; tentatively, D is TRBD1 (6 bases). Trimming took off 5 bases at V and 5 bases at J, with 15 bases between the two ends. Germline CDR1 is MDHEN and CDR2 is SYDVKM. The CDR3 runs to 14 residues. The CDR3 sequence is CASSPTGTPETQYF. CDR3 DNA sequence: TGTGCCAGCAGTCCCACAGGGACACCCGAGACCCAGTACTTC. Combining the CDR3 with reference TRBV28 and TRBJ2-5 gives the whole variable domain DVKVTQSSRYLVKRTGEKVFLECVQDMDHENMFWYRQDPGLGLRLIYFSYDVKMKEKGDIPEGYSVSREKKERFSLILESASTNQTSMYLCASSPTGTPETQYFGPGTRLLVL.

The chain is built from TRBV6-1 and TRBJ2-7; 7 bases map to TRBD1. This CDR3 comprises 15 residues. The V segment lost 0 bases and the J segment 4 bases; nucleotides outside the gene matches: 6. CDR1 and CDR2 (germline): MNHNS, SASEGT. The CDR3, as DNA: TGTGCCAGCAGTGAAGCCCACAGGGGTAGGTACGAGCAGTACTTC. Amino acid sequence: CASSEAHRGRYEQYF.

The chain joins TRBV28 to TRBJ2-7; 9 bases match TRBD1. Germline V lookup: CDR1 MDHEN, CDR2 SYDVKM. CDR3 length equals 12 residues. The J segment lost 3 bases and the V segment lost 11 bases, leaving 5 bases of the junction unmatched. CDR3 region: CASGQGFYEQYF. As DNA, the CDR3 is TGTGCCTCGGGACAGGGATTCTACGAGCAGTACTTC.

The chain uses TRBV10-3 and TRBJ2-5; possibly TRBD2 for D (5 bases). The V and J ends lost 5 bases and 2 bases respectively, with 9 bases between them. The CDR3 extends over 13 amino acids. Germline V gene data show CDR1 as ENHRY and CDR2 as SYGVKD. CDR3 in amino acids: CAISKDFQETQYF. CDR3 nucleotide sequence: TGTGCCATCAGTAAGGACTTTCAAGAGACCCAGTACTTC.

The chain joins TRBV10-2 to TRBJ2-1; D remains ambiguous. The ends were cut back, 7 bases at V and 0 bases at J, with 10 bases in the middle. The CDR3 has 14 residues. Germline assignment: CDR1 WSHSY and CDR2 SAAADI. The CDR3 sequence: CASTGPPSYNEQFF. The CDR3 DNA follows: TGCGCCAGCACCGGCCCTCCCTCCTACAATGAGCAGTTCTTC.

The chain employs TRBV19 and TRBJ2-1; 9 nucleotides match TRBD2. The V segment lost 4 bases and the J segment 7 bases; nucleotides outside the gene matches: 23. Germline CDR1 reads LNHDA; CDR2 reads SQIVND (reference sequence). The CDR3 has 20 residues. CDR3 sequence: CASSTAGAAFAGGVSNEQFF. The CDR3 DNA reads TGTGCCAGTAGTACCGCCGGGGCTGCGTTTGCGGGAGGGGTTTCGAATGAGCAGTTCTTC.

About this clone itself: A much larger clone differs from this one at a single base, so this may be a read error. This chain uses TRBV5-4 with TRBJ1-5; no definite D call. The CDR3 runs 14 residues. Trimming took 4 bases from V and 3 from J, leaving 11 bases between them. Germline CDR1 and CDR2: SGHNT and YYREEE (reference sequence). Written as DNA, the CDR3 is TGTGCCAGCAGCCAAGACACCAACAATCAGCCCCAGCATTTT. Protein: CASSQDTNNQPQHF.

The chain combines TRBV29-1 with TRBJ2-3; 7 bases are shared with TRBD1. Per the germline V gene, CDR1 is SQVTM and CDR2 is ANQGSEA. With 7 bases clipped from V and 2 bases from J, the junction kept 12 bases outside the gene matches. This CDR3 has 15 amino acids. CDR3 DNA: TGCAGCGCTTGGAAGACAGGGACGCTCACAGATACGCAGTATTTT. Protein sequence: CSAWKTGTLTDTQYF.

This clone was seen just once. Other DNA sequences in this specimen translate into the identical CDR3. The V gene is TRBV28, the J gene TRBJ2-7; unclear D gene. This CDR3 contains 12 residues. With 2 bases removed from V and 4 bases from J, the gap between germline ends came to 6 bases. From germline, CDR1 is MDHEN and CDR2 SYDVKM. The CDR3 bases are TGTGCCAGCAGTTTAGGCAGTTACGAGCAGTACTTC. Protein sequence: CASSLGSYEQYF.

CDR3 loop: CSVAGTTMNTEAFF. In DNA, the CDR3 is TGCAGCGTTGCTGGAACTACTATGAACACTGAAGCTTTCTTT. V usage is TRBV29-1 and J usage is TRBJ1-1, with D hard to call. Trimming removed 4 bases at V and 0 bases at J, with 12 bases between. Germline CDR1 and CDR2: SQVTM and ANQGSEA. The CDR3 has 14 residues.

The V call is TRBV5-1, the J call TRBJ2-7; 13 bases are shared with TRBD2. Per the germline V gene, CDR1 is SGHRS and CDR2 is YFSETQ. This CDR3 has 16 amino acids. V dropped 3 bases and J dropped 3; count of bases not matched to a gene: 6. In DNA form, the CDR3 reads TGCGCCAGCAGCTCCGGACTAGCGGGAGTAGTCTACGAGCAGTACTTC. Protein: CASSSGLAGVVYEQYF. Looking up the rest from reference TRBV5-1 and TRBJ2-7 gives the full variable domain: KAGVTQTPRYLIKTRGQQVTLSCSPISGHRSVSWYQQTPGQGLQFLFEYFSETQRNKGNFPGRFSGRQFSNSRSEMNVSTLELGDSALYLCASSSGLAGVVYEQYFGPGTRLTVT.

This sequence joins TRBV12-5 and TRBJ2-5; TRBD2 matches at 14 bases. The V gene end was trimmed by 5 bases and the J gene end by 7 bases; junction bases not matched to a gene: 9. This CDR3 is built from 16 residues. The germline CDR1 and CDR2 sequences are LGHNT and FRNRAP. The CDR3 reads CASGHGTSGREVTQYF. Written as DNA, the CDR3 is TGTGCTAGTGGTCACGGGACTAGCGGGAGAGAGGTGACCCAGTACTTC.

The chain couples TRBV6-1 to TRBJ2-3, with 8 bases identical to TRBD2. Trimming cost V 10 bases and J 4 bases; bases outside gene matches: 10. Per germline, CDR1 MNHNS and CDR2 SASEGT. There are 14 residues in the CDR3. The CDR3 coding sequence is TGTGCCACCGGGAGTAGCGGGACCCCAGATACGCAGTATTTT. Protein: CATGSSGTPDTQYF.

The CDR3 is CASTSGLAGRTGELFF. For the CDR3, the DNA is TGTGCCAGCACCTCGGGACTAGCGGGACGGACCGGGGAGCTGTTTTTT. V is TRBV27 and J is TRBJ2-2; TRBD2 agrees at 13 bases. V shed 7 bases, J shed 5 bases, and the junction held 7 bases outside the gene matches. Germline V gives CDR1 MNHEY, CDR2 SMNVEV (reference sequence). The CDR3 totals 16 residues.

Remarks on this clone: One end of the junction varies from germline; a read error may be responsible. The V gene is TRBV6-1, the J gene TRBJ2-4; 10 bases match TRBD2. Germline CDR1 is MNHNS and CDR2 is SASEGT. The CDR3 is 17 amino acids. The CDR3 DNA sequence: TGTGCCAGCACTGAAGGTCCTAGCGGGAGTGGGAGAAACATTCAGTACTTC. Translated: CASTEGPSGSGRNIQYF.

The J gene is TRBJ2-7, the V gene TRBV5-4; 7 bases align to TRBD1. The CDR3 extends over 15 amino acids. The V gene end was trimmed by 3 bases and the J gene end by 5 bases; junction bases not matched to a gene: 11. Germline loops: CDR1 SGHNT, CDR2 YYREEE (reference sequence). CDR3 amino acids: CASSSQGWGYNEQYF. CDR3 bases: TGTGCCAGCAGCTCACAGGGGTGGGGATATAACGAGCAGTACTTC.

This CDR3 is CASSLTGGAQETQYF. CDR3 nucleotide sequence: TGTGCCAGCTCACTGACAGGAGGGGCCCAAGAGACCCAGTACTTC. This chain uses TRBV18 with TRBJ2-5; tentatively, D is TRBD1 or TRBD2 (6 bases each). The V end was cut by 4 bases, the J end by 1 base, with 13 bases between. CDR1 and CDR2 from the germline V gene are KGHSH and LQKENI. The length of the CDR3 is 15 residues.

Concerning this clone itself: The sample holds other DNA sequences that translate to the same CDR3. V gene TRBV15 combines with J gene TRBJ1-1; D is undetermined. Trimming removed 0 bases from V and 5 bases from J, with 10 bases in between. Germline CDR1 LNHNV, CDR2 YYDKDF (reference sequence). The CDR3 has 14 amino acids. CDR3 in DNA: TGTGCCACCAGCAGAGATCGAGGAGGGACTGAAGCTTTCTTT. This gives the protein CATSRDRGGTEAFF.

V is TRBV6-1 and J is TRBJ2-7, with 11 bases identical to TRBD2. The V gene end was trimmed by 3 bases and the J gene end by 6 bases; junction bases not matched to a gene: 22. This CDR3 contains 20 residues. Germline loops: CDR1 MNHNS, CDR2 SASEGT. The chain's CDR3 is CASSEFYSMPVTSGSGEQYF. The CDR3 DNA is TGTGCCAGCAGTGAGTTTTACTCAATGCCAGTTACTAGCGGGAGCGGCGAGCAGTACTTC.